Listed below are T cell receptor beta chains from one sample, sequenced in a study of shared clonotypes between healthy human individuals. Using immunoSEQ multiplex PCR, the repertoire was profiled, and TCRdb retains in-frame clones only, with some absent. Among millions of clones, just under 95% were seen once, and the ten largest hold approximately 1.2%. What was sequenced was naive CD8+ T cells sorted from blood. The receptors here all came from a young man in good health. CDR3s include the opening cysteine and the closing phenylalanine or tryptophan. Fields, in order: V gene, clone size, J gene, D gene, CDR3 DNA, CDR3 protein. The D gene is left open where the match is weak. Size values are once, few and many counts, or a class for expanded clones, and some rows have none.

TRBV6-1,NA,TRBJ2-7,TRBD1,TGTGCCAGCAGCCCCCCGGTCGGGACAGGGACCGAGCAGTACTTC,CASSPPVGTGTEQYF
TRBV7-2,NA,TRBJ2-7,NA,TGTGCCAGCAGCTTACCCCAATTCGGTAGTCTAACCTACGAGCAGTACTTC,CASSLPQFGSLTYEQYF
TRBV6-1,once,TRBJ1-2,NA,TGTGCCAGCAGTGAATTTAGAGTGACCACTCCTAACTATGGCTACACCTTC,CASSEFRVTTPNYGYTF
TRBV11-2,NA,TRBJ1-4,NA,TGTGCCAGCAGCTTGAGTGGTGCAGGTGCAACTAATGAAAAACTGTTTTTT,CASSLSGAGATNEKLFF
TRBV27,NA,TRBJ2-7,TRBD2,TGTGCCAGCAGCAACAGCGGGAGCTCCTACGAGCAGTACTTC,CASSNSGSSYEQYF
TRBV6-5,NA,TRBJ2-7,NA,TGTGCCAGCAGTTTGAACTGGGCCTACGAGCAGTACTTC,CASSLNWAYEQYF
TRBV29-1,once,TRBJ1-2,TRBD1,TGCAGCGTCGGACAGGGGGGAGGTGGCTACACCTTC,CSVGQGGGGYTF
TRBV6-4,NA,TRBJ2-3,NA,TGTGCCAGAGGCGGAAGGGCGCAGTATTTT,CARGGRAQYF
TRBV29-1,once,TRBJ2-7,TRBD1,TGCAGCGTTGGGGGGCAGGGGGTAGGCGAGCAGTACTTC,CSVGGQGVGEQYF
TRBV28,NA,TRBJ1-6,TRBD1,TGTGCCAGCAGTCAGGACAGGGCGGTCCCTAATTCACCCCTCCACTTT,CASSQDRAVPNSPLHF
TRBV11-2,NA,TRBJ1-1,NA,TGTGCCAGCGGGGTGGGAGGGAGCACTGAAGCTTTCTTT,CASGVGGSTEAFF
TRBV2,NA,TRBJ2-7,NA,TGTGCCAGCAGGACAGCAGGGCTCGAGCAGTACTTC,CASRTAGLEQYF
TRBV13,NA,TRBJ2-7,TRBD1,TGTGCCAGCAGCTACCGGACAGGGCCCTACGAGCAGTACTTC,CASSYRTGPYEQYF
TRBV6-1,NA,TRBJ1-1,NA,TGTGCCAGCAGAGGGTTAAACACTGAAGCTTTCTTT,CASRGLNTEAFF
TRBV4-1,NA,TRBJ1-6,NA,TGCGCCAGCAGCCAAGCGGCAGGGTGGAGTTCACCCCTCCACTTT,CASSQAAGWSSPLHF
TRBV10-1,NA,TRBJ2-5,NA,TGCGCCAGCAGCCTCGACAGTCAAGAGACCCAGTACTTC,CASSLDSQETQYF
TRBV27,NA,TRBJ2-1,NA,TGTGCCAGCAGTTATTGGGACACCCTCTCCAATGAGCAGTTCTTC,CASSYWDTLSNEQFF
TRBV6-6,NA,TRBJ2-7,NA,TGTGCCAGCAGTTACTCAGAGGGGTCAAACGAGCAGTACTTC,CASSYSEGSNEQYF
TRBV13,NA,TRBJ1-1,NA,TGTGCCAGCAGCCAAGTTTACGGAACGAACACTGAAGCTTTCTTT,CASSQVYGTNTEAFF
TRBV7-9,NA,TRBJ1-2,NA,TGTGCCAGCAGCGAGGCGGGGGTAGGCTATGGCTACACCTTC,CASSEAGVGYGYTF
TRBV13,NA,TRBJ2-7,TRBD2,TGTGCCAGCAGCGAACTAGCGGGGGTAGACGAGCAGTACTTC,CASSELAGVDEQYF
TRBV28,few,TRBJ2-7,TRBD2,TGTGCCAGCACCCCAGGGGCGGGGGGAGTCTACGAGCAGTACTTC,CASTPGAGGVYEQYF
TRBV13,NA,TRBJ1-6,NA,TGTGCCAGCAGCTCCGGGGAAGCCGCTAATTCACCCCTCCACTTT,CASSSGEAANSPLHF
TRBV7-9,NA,TRBJ2-7,NA,TGTGCCAGCAGCATGACAGGAGACTACGAGCAGTACTTC,CASSMTGDYEQYF
TRBV7-9,NA,TRBJ2-3,NA,TGTGCCAGCAGCCTCGGTGGCGAGCGGGCCTTCGCAGATACGCAGTATTTT,CASSLGGERAFADTQYF
TRBV6-5,once,TRBJ1-1,NA,TGTGCCAGCAGTTATGGGGCAGACAGCGAAGCTTTCTTT,CASSYGADSEAFF
TRBV5-8,NA,TRBJ1-1,NA,TGTGCCAGCAGCTTGTATGCAGACACTGAAGCTTTCTTT,CASSLYADTEAFF
TRBV10-3,NA,TRBJ2-3,TRBD2,TGTGCCATCTTTAGCGGGGTTGGCACAGATACGCAGTATTTT,CAIFSGVGTDTQYF
TRBV27,NA,TRBJ2-7,TRBD1,TGTGCCAGCAGTCTGACAGGGTGGGGGATCTACGAGCAGTACTTC,CASSLTGWGIYEQYF
TRBV25-1,NA,TRBJ2-7,NA,TGTGCCGTCCTGTCGGGCTCCTACGAGCAGTACTTC,CAVLSGSYEQYF
TRBV7-3,NA,TRBJ2-1,NA,TGTGCCAGCAGCCTGGACTCTAATGAGCAGTTCTTC,CASSLDSNEQFF
TRBV28,NA,TRBJ2-7,NA,TGTGCCAGCAGTTTGGGCCAGGTCTATCCCTCCTACGAGCAGTACTTC,CASSLGQVYPSYEQYF
TRBV6-1,NA,TRBJ1-6,NA,TGTGCCAGCAGTGGTGACGGGGGCTCACCCCTCCACTTT,CASSGDGGSPLHF
TRBV7-9,NA,TRBJ2-5,NA,TGTGCCAGCAGCGGTCAGGAAGCCTTGGAAGAGACCCAGTACTTC,CASSGQEALEETQYF
TRBV4-1,NA,TRBJ1-2,NA,TGCGCCAGCAGCCAAGAAGGATTAGCTAACTATGGCTACACCTTC,CASSQEGLANYGYTF
TRBV30,NA,TRBJ2-7,NA,TGTGCCTGGAGCTGGGGGGCGGAGAGCTACGAGCAGTACTTC,CAWSWGAESYEQYF
TRBV5-6,NA,TRBJ1-2,NA,TGTGCCAGCAGCGCGGGCTCCGGCTATGGCTACACCTTC,CASSAGSGYGYTF
TRBV5-6,NA,TRBJ2-7,NA,TGTGCCAGCAGCTTGGGACAGCCGTCCTACGAGCAGTACTTC,CASSLGQPSYEQYF
TRBV5-6,NA,TRBJ2-2,NA,TGTGCCAGCAGCTTGGGTGTGAACACCGGGGAGCTGTTTTTT,CASSLGVNTGELFF
TRBV7-2,once,TRBJ2-3,NA,TGTGCCAGCAGCTTAGCCCTACAAGGTTGGGGCACAGATACGCAGTATTTT,CASSLALQGWGTDTQYF
TRBV4-1,once,TRBJ2-1,TRBD2,TGCGCCAGCAGCCAACGGGAGGGGTGGGGTGAGCAGTTCTTC,CASSQREGWGEQFF
TRBV10-2,NA,TRBJ1-1,NA,TGCGCCAGCAGTGAGACTGTTTCTGAAGCTTTCTTT,CASSETVSEAFF
TRBV9,NA,TRBJ2-3,NA,TGTGCCAGCAGCGATGTTGGGGGTTCCCGCACAGATACGCAGTATTTT,CASSDVGGSRTDTQYF
TRBV9,NA,TRBJ2-7,NA,TGTGCCAGCAGCCCTACCGGAGGGATCCACGAGCAGTACTTC,CASSPTGGIHEQYF